This T cell receptor beta chain was retrieved from a study of cytomegalovirus exposure and HLA in healthy donors. The PCR employed 60 Vbeta primers together with 13 Jbeta primers. The table came from immunoSEQ multiplex PCR; TCRdb's copy has only in-frame clones and leaves some out. The sample holds roughly 140,000 clones; approximately 80% are singletons and the top ten take around 2.5%. The V gene's germline CDR1 is SGHNT and CDR2 YYREEE (reference sequence). The CDR3 is made up of 16 amino acids. J gave up 4 bases and V 0 bases, and 6 bases lay outside the gene matches. The specimen sequenced was PBMCs. The TCR was taken from a woman between 18 and 29 years old in good health and CMV-seropositive. The chain combines TRBV5-4 with TRBJ2-2; 7 nucleotides agree with TRBD1. The CDR3, as DNA: TGTGCCAGCAGCTTGGTTCAAGGGGGCCCCACCGGGGAGCTGTTTTTT. It specifies CASSLVQGGPTGELFF. The full variable domain, rest sourced from reference TRBV5-4 and TRBJ2-2, is ETGVTQSPTHLIKTRGQQVTLRCSSQSGHNTVSWYQQALGQGPQFIFQYYREEENGRGNFPPRFSGLQFPNYSSELNVNALELDDSALYLCASSLVQGGPTGELFFGEGSRLTVL.